This T cell receptor (beta chain) is from a study of OX40 agonist ivuxolimab in advanced cancers. Study-wide background: Patients in dose escalation had liver, melanoma, kidney or head and neck cancers.

The repertoire was sequenced with immunoSEQ multiplex PCR; TCRdb's copy has only in-frame clones and lacks some. The data contain more than 85,000 clones, around 90% of them singletons. CDR3 length: 17 residues. Germline V gives CDR1 SGHKS, CDR2 YYEKEE (reference sequence). After removal of 4 bases from V and 7 bases from J, the junction contained 14 bases not matched to a gene. The sample was CD4+ or CD8+ T cells sorted from blood, taken in a trial of the OX40 agonist ivuxolimab. This sequence was found in an adult with an advanced solid tumor such as melanoma, head and neck, liver or kidney cancer. The genes are TRBV5-5 and TRBJ1-2, with 12 nucleotides matching TRBD1. CDR3 nucleotide sequence: TGTGCCAGCAGCCCTCCTTGGCGGGACAGGGGGCTGTTTGGCTACACCTTC. It yields the protein CASSPPWRDRGLFGYTF.